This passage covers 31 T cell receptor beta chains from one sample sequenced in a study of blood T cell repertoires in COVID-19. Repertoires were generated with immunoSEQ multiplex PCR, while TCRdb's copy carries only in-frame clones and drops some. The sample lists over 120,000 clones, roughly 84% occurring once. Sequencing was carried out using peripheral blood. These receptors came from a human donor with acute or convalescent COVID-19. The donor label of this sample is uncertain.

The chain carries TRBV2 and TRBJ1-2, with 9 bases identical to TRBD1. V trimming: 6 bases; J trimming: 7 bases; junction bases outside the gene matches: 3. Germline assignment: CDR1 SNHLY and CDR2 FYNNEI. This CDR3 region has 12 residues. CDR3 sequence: CASRETGGGYTF. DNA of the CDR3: TGTGCCAGCAGAGAGACAGGGGGTGGCTACACCTTC.

The CDR3 DNA follows: TGTGCCAGCAGCTATTCCGGCGGGGAGCTGTTTTTT. As protein: CASSYSGGELFF. The rearrangement links TRBV5-4 to TRBJ2-2; D not resolved. V shed 3 bases and J shed 7 bases, with 7 bases lying between them. CDR1 is SGHNT, CDR2 YYREEE, per germline (reference sequence). The CDR3 is 12 amino acids.

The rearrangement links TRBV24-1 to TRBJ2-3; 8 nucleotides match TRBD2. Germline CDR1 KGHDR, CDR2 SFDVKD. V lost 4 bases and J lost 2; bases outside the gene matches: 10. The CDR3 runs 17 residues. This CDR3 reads CATSDPGLGPYTDTQYF. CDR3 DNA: TGTGCCACCAGTGACCCGGGACTAGGCCCTTACACAGATACGCAGTATTTT.

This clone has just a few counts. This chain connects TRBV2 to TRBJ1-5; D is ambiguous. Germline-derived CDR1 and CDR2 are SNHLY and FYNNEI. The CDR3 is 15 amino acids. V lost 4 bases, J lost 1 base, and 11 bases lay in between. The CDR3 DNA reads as TGTGCCAGCAGTGGGTCCGGGGTGAGCAATCAGCCCCAGCATTTT. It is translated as CASSGSGVSNQPQHF.

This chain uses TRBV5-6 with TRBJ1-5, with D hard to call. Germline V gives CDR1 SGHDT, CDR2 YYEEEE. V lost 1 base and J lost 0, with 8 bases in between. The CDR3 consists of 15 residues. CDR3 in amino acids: CASSLYGASNQPQHF. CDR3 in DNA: TGTGCCAGCAGCTTGTACGGTGCTAGCAATCAGCCCCAGCATTTT.

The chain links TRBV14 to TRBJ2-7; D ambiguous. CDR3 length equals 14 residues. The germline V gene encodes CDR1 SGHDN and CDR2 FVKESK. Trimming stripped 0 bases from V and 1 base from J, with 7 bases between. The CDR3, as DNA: TGTGCCAGCAGCCAAGACCCCAATTCCTACGAGCAGTACTTC. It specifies CASSQDPNSYEQYF.

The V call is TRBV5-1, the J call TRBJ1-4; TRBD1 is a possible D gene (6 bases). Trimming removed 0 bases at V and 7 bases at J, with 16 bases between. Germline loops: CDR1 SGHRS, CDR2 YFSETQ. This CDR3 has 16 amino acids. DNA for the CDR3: TGCGCCAGCAGCTTGGCCAACAGGGTGTTTTCTGAAAAACTGTTTTTT. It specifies CASSLANRVFSEKLFF. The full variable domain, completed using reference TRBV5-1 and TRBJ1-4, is KAGVTQTPRYLIKTRGQQVTLSCSPISGHRSVSWYQQTPGQGLQFLFEYFSETQRNKGNFPGRFSGRQFSNSRSEMNVSTLELGDSALYLCASSLANRVFSEKLFFGSGTQLSVL.

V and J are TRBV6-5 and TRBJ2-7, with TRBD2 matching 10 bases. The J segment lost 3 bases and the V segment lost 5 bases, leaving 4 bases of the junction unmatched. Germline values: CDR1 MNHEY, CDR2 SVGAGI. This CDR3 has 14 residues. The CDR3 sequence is CASSLAGEFYEQYF. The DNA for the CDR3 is TGTGCCAGCAGTCTAGCGGGGGAGTTCTACGAGCAGTACTTC.

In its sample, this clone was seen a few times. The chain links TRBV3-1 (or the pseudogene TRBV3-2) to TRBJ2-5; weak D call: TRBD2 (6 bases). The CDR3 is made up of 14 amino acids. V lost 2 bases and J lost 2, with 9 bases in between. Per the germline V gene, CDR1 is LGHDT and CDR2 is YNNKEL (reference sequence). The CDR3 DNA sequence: TGTGCCAGCAGCCAACGGGACTTGCAAGAGACCCAGTACTTC. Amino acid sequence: CASSQRDLQETQYF.

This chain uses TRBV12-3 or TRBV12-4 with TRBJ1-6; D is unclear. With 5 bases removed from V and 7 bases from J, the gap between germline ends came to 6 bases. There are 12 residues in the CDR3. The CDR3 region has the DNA TGTGCCAGCAGTCTTCGGAATTCACCCCTCCACTTT. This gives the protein CASSLRNSPLHF.

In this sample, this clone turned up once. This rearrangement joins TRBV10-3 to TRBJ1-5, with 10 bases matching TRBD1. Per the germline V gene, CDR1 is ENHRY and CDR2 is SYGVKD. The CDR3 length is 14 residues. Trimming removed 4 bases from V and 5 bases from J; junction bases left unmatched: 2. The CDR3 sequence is CAISVGQGDQPQHF. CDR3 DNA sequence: TGTGCCATCAGTGTTGGACAGGGGGATCAGCCCCAGCATTTT.

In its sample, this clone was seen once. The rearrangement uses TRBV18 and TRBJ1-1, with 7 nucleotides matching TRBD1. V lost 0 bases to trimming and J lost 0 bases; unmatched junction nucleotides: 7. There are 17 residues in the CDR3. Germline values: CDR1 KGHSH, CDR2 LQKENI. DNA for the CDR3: TGTGCCAGCTCACCACCCTCAGGGGGAGGCCTGAACACTGAAGCTTTCTTT. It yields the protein CASSPPSGGGLNTEAFF.

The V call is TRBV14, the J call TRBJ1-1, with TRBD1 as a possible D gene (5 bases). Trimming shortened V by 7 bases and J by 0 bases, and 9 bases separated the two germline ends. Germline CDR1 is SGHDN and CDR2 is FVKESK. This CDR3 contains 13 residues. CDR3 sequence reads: CASTGQMNTEAFF. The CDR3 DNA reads TGTGCCAGCACCGGACAAATGAACACTGAAGCTTTCTTT.

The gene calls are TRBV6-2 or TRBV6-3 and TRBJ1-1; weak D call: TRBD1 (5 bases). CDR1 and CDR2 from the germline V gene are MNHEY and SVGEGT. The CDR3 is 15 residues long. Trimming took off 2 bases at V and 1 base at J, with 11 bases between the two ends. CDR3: CASSYAGHTNTEAFF. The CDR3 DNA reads TGTGCCAGCAGTTACGCCGGACACACGAACACTGAAGCTTTCTTT.

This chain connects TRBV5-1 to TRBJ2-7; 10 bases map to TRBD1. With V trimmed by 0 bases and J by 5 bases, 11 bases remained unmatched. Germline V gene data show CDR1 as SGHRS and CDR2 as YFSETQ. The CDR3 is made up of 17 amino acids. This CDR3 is CASSLVGLGQGIHEQYF. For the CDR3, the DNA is TGCGCCAGCAGCTTGGTCGGGTTGGGACAGGGGATCCACGAGCAGTACTTC.

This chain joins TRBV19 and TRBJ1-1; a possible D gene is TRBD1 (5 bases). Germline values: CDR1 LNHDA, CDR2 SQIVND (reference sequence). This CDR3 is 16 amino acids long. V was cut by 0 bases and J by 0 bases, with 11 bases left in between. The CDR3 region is CASSIDQGIMNTEAFF. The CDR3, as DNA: TGTGCCAGTAGTATAGACCAGGGCATCATGAACACTGAAGCTTTCTTT.

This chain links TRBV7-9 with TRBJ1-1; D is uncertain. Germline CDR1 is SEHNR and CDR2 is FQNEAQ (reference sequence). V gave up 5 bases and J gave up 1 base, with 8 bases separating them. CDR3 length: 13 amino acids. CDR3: CASSPTPNTEAFF. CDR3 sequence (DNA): TGTGCCAGCAGCCCCACACCGAACACTGAAGCTTTCTTT.

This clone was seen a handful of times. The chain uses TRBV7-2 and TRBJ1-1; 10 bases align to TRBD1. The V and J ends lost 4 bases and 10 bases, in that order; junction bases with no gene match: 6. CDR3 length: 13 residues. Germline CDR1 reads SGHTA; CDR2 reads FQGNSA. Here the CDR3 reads CASSSSGTGAAFF. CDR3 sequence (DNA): TGTGCCAGCAGCTCTTCGGGGACAGGGGCAGCTTTCTTT.

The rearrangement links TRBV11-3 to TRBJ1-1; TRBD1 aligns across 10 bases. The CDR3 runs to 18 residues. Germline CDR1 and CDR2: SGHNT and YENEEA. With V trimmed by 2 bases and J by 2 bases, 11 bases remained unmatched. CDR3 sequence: CASSLNIGTGVKNTEAFF. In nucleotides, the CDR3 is TGTGCCAGCAGCTTAAACATAGGGACAGGGGTAAAAAACACTGAAGCTTTCTTT.

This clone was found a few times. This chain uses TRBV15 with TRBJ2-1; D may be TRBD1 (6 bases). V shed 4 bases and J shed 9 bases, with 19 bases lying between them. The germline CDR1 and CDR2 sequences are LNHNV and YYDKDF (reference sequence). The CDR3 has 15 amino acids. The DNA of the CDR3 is TGTGCCACCAGCACAGCAGGGGTACTAGGAAGTGAGCAGTTCTTC. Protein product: CATSTAGVLGSEQFF. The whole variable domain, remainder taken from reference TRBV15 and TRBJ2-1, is DAMVIQNPRYQVTQFGKPVTLSCSQTLNHNVMYWYQQKSSQAPKLLFHYYDKDFNNEADTPDNFQSRRPNTSFCFLDIRSPGLGDTAMYLCATSTAGVLGSEQFFGPGTRLTVL.

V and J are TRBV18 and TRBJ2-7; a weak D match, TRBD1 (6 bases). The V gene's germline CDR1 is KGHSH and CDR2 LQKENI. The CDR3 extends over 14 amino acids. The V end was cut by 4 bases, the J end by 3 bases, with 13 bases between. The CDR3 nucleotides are TGTGCCAGCTCACAACTCGCCAGGGGCTACGAGCAGTACGTC. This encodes CASSQLARGYEQYV.

CDR3 DNA: TGTGCCAGCAGTCAGCGGGACAGGGGTGGGGGTTCACCCCTCCACTTT. Translation: CASSQRDRGGGSPLHF. This chain links TRBV3-1 (or the pseudogene TRBV3-2) with TRBJ1-6; 10 bases line up with TRBD1. This CDR3 has 16 residues. Looked up from germline, CDR1 is LGHDT and CDR2 is YNNKEL (reference sequence). V lost 6 bases to trimming and J lost 9 bases; unmatched junction nucleotides: 11.

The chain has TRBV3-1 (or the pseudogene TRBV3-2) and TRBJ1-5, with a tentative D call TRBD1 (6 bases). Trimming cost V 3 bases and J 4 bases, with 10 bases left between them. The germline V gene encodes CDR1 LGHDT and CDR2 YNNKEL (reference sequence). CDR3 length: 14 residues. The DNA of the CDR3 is TGTGCCAGCAGCCAGGCAACAGGGAATCAGCCCCAGCATTTT. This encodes CASSQATGNQPQHF.

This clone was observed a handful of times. CDR3 protein: CASSQESGVYGYTF. CDR3 bases: TGTGCCAGCAGCCAAGAGTCCGGGGTTTATGGCTACACCTTC. The rearrangement joins TRBV3-1 (or the pseudogene TRBV3-2) to TRBJ1-2; unclear D gene. V lost 0 bases and J 5 bases, leaving 10 bases between the germline ends. CDR3 length: 14 amino acids. Germline assignment: CDR1 LGHDT and CDR2 YNNKEL (reference sequence).

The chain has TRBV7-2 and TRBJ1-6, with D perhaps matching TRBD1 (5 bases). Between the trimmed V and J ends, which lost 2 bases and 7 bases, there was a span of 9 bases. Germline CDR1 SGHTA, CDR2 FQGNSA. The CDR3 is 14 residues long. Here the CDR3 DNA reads TGTGCCAGCAGCTTACGTGACAGAAATTCACCCCTCCACTTT. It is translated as CASSLRDRNSPLHF.

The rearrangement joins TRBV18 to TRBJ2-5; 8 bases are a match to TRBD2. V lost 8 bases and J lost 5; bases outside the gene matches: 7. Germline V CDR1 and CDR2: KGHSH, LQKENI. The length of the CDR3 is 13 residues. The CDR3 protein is CASDSGVAETQYF. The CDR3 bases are TGTGCCAGCGATAGCGGGGTGGCCGAGACCCAGTACTTC.

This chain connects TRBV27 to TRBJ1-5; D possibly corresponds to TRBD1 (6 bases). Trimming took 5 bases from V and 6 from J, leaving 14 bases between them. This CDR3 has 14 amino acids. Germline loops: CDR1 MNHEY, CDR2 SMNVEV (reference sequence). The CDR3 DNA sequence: TGTGCCAGCAGTAGGGCAGGGGCTGTTCAGCCCCAGCATTTT. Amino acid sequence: CASSRAGAVQPQHF.

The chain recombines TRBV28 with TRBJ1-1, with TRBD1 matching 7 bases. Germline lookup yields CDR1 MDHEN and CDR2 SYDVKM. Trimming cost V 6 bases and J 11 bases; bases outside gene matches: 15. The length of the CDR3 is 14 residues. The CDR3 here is CASSQFGQDRSAFF. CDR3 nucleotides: TGTGCCAGCAGCCAATTCGGACAGGACCGTTCGGCTTTCTTT.

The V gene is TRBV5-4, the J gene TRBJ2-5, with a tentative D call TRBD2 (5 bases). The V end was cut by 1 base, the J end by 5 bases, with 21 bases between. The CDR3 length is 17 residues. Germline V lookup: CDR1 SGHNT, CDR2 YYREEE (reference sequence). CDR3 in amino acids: CASSLTGVSLLRETQYF. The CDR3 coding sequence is TGTGCCAGCAGCTTGACCGGGGTGTCCTTGCTTAGGGAGACCCAGTACTTC. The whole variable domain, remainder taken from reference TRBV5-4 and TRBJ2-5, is ETGVTQSPTHLIKTRGQQVTLRCSSQSGHNTVSWYQQALGQGPQFIFQYYREEENGRGNFPPRFSGLQFPNYSSELNVNALELDDSALYLCASSLTGVSLLRETQYFGPGTRLLVL.

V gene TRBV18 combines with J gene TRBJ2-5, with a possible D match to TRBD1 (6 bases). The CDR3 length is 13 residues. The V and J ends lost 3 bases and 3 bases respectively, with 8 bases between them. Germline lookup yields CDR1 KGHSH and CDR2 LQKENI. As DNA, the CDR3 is TGTGCCAGCTCACCCGGACAGAAAGAGACCCAGTACTTC. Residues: CASSPGQKETQYF.

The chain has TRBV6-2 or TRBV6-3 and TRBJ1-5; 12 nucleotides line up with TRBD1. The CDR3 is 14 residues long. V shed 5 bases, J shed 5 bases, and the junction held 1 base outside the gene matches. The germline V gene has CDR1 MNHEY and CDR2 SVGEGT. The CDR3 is CASSGTGGHQPQHF. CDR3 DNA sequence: TGTGCCAGCAGTGGGACAGGGGGCCATCAGCCCCAGCATTTT.